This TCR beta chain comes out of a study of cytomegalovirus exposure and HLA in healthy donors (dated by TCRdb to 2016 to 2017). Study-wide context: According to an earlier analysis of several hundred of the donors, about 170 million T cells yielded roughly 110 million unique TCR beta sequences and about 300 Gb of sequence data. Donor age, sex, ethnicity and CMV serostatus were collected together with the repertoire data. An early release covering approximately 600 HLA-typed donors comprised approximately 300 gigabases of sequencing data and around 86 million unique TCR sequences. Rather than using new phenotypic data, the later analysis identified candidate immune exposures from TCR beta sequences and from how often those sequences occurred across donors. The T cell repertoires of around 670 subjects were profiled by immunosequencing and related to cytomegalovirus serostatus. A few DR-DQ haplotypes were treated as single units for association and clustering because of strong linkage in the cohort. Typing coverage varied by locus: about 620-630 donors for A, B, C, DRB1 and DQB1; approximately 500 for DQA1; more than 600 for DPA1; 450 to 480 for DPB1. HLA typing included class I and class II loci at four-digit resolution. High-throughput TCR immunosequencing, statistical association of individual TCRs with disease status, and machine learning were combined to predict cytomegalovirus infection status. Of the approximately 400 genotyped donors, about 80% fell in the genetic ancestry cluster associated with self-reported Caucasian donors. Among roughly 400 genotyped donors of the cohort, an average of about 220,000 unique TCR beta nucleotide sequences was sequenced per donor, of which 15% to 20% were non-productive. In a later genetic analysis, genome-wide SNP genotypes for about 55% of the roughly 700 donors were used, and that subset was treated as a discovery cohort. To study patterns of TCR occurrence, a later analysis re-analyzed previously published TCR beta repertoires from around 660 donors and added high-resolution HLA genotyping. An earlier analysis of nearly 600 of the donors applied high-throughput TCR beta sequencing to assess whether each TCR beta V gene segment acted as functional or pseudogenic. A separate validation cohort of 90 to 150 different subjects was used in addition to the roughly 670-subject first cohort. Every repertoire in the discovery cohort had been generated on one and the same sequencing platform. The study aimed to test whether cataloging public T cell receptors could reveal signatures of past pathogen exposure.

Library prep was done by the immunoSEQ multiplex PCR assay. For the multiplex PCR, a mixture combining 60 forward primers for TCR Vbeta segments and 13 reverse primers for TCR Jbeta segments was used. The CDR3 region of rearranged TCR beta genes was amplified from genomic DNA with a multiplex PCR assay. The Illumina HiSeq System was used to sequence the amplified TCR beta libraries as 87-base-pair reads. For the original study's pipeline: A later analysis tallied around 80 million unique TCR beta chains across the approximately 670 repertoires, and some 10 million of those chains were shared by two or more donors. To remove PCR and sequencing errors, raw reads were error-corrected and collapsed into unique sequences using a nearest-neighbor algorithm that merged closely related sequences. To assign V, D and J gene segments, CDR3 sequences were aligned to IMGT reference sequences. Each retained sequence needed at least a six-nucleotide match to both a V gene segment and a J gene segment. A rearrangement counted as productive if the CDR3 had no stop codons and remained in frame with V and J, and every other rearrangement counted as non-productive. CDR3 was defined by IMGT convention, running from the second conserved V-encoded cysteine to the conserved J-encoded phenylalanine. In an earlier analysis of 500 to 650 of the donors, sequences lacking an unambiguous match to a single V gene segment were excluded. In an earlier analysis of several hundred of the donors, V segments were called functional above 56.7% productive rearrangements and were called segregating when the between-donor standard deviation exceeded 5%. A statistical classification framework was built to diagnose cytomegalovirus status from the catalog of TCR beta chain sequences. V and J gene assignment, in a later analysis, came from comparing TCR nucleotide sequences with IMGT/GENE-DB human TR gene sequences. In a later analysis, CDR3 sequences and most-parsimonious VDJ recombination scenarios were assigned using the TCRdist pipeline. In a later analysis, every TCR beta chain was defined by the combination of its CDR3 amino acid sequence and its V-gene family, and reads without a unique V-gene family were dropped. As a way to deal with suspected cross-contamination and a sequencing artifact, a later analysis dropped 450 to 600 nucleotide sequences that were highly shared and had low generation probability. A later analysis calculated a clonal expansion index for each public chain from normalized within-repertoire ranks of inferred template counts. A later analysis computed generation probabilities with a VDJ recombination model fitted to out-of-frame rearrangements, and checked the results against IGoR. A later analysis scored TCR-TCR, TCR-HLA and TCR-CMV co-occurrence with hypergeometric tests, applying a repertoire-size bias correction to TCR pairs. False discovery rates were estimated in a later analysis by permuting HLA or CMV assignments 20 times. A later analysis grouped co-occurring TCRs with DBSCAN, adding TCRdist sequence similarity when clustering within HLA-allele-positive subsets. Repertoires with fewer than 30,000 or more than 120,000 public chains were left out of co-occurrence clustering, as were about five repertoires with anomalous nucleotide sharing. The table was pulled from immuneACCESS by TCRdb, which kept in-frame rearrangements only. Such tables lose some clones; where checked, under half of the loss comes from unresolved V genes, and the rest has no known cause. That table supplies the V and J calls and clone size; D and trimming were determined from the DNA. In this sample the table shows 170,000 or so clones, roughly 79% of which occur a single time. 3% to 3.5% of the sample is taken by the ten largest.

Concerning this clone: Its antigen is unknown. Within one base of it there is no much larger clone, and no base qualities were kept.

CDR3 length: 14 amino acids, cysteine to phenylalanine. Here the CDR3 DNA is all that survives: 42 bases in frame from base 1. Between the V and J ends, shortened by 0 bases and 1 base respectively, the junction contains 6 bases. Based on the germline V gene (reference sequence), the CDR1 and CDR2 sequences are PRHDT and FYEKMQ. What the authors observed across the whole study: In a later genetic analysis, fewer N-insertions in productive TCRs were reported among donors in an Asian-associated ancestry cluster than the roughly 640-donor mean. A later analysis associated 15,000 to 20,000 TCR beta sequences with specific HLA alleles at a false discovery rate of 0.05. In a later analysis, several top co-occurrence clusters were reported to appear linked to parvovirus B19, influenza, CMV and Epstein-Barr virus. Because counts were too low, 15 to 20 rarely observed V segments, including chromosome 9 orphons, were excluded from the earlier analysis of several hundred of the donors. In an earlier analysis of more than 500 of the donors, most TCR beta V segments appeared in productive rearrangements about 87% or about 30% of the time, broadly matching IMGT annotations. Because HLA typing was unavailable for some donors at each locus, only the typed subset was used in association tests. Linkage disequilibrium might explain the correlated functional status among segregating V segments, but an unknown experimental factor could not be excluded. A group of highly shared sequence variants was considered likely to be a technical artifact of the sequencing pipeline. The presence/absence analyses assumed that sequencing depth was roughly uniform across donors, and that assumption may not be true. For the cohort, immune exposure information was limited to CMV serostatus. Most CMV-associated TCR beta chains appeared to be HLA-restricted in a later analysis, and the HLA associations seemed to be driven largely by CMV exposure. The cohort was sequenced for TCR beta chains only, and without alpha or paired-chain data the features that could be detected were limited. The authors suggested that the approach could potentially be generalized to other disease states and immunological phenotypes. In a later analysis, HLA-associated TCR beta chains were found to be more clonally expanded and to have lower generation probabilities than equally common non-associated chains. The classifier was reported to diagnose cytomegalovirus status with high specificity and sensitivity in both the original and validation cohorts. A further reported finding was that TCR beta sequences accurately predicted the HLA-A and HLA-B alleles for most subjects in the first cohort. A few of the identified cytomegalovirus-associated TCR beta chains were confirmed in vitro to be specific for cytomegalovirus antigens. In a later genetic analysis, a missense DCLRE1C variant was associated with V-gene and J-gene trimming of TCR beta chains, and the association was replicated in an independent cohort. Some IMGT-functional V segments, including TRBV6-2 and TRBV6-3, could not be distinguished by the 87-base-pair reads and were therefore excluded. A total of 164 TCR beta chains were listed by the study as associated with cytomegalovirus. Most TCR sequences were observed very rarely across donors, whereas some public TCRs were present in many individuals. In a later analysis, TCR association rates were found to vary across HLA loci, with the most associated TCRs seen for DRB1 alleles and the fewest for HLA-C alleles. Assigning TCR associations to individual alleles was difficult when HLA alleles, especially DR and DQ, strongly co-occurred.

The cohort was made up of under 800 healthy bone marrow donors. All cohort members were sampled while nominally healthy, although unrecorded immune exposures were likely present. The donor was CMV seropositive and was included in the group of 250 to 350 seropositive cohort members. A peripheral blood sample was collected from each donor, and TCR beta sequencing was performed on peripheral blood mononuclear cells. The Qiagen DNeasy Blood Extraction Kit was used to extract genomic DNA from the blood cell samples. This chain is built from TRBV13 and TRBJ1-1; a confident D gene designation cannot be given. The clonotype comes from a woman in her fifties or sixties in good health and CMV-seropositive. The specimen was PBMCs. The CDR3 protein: CASSLGRSNTEAFF. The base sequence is TGTGCCAGCAGCTTAGGGCGGTCGAACACTGAAGCTTTCTTT.